The 30 T cell receptor beta chains reported below all come from one sample, sequenced in a study of PD-1 blockade in classical Hodgkin lymphoma. Autologous stem cell transplantation was followed by relapse in every patient, and brentuximab vedotin exposure varied. Clones were read by immunoSEQ multiplex PCR, and TCRdb kept only the in-frame ones, dropping some. This sample has 40,000 to 45,000 clones, with around 80% found just once. This sample comprised peripheral blood mononuclear cells (PBMCs), obtained at baseline. Receptor source: a human donor with classical Hodgkin lymphoma.

V usage is TRBV7-8 and J usage is TRBJ1-2, with D hard to call. The V end lost 2 bases, the J end lost 4 bases, and 11 bases lay between the germline ends. CDR3 length: 14 amino acids. CDR1 and CDR2 (germline): SGHVS, FQNEAQ. The CDR3 protein is CASSLQHLIYGYTF. CDR3 in DNA: TGTGCCAGCAGCTTACAACATCTGATCTATGGCTACACCTTC. Looking up the rest from reference TRBV7-8 and TRBJ1-2 gives the full variable domain: GAGVSQSPRYKVAKRGQDVALRCDPISGHVSLFWYQQALGQGPEFLTYFQNEAQLDKSGLPSDRFFAERPEGSVSTLKIQRTQQEDSAVYLCASSLQHLIYGYTFGSGTRLTVV.

This rearrangement joins TRBV7-9 to TRBJ2-1; D gene uncertain. This CDR3 is built from 11 residues. Per the germline V gene, CDR1 is SEHNR and CDR2 is FQNEAQ (reference sequence). Trimming stripped 2 bases from V and 7 bases from J, with 3 bases between. The CDR3 protein is CASSLINEQFF. The DNA for the CDR3 is TGTGCCAGCAGCTTAATAAATGAGCAGTTCTTC.

This chain connects TRBV21-1 to TRBJ1-4. TRBV21-1 is a pseudogene locus. The CDR3 runs to 17 residues. DNA of the CDR3: TGTGCCAGCACCTATCAAGGGAGGGCTGCAACTAATGAAAAACTGTTTTTT. Amino acids: CASTYQGRAATNEKLFF.

This clone was counted a few times. V and J are TRBV7-8 and TRBJ1-4; no clear D. Germline values: CDR1 SGHVS, CDR2 FQNEAQ. The CDR3 extends over 15 amino acids. Deletions cut 4 bases from V and 7 bases from J, with 16 bases between. In DNA form, the CDR3 reads TGTGCCAGCAGCTCCCCGGGAGGGTCGGGTGAAAAACTGTTTTTT. Residues: CASSSPGGSGEKLFF.

This clone was counted between two and nine times. This chain links TRBV2 with TRBJ2-5; 7 positions agree with TRBD2. The CDR3 runs 13 residues. V trimming: 6 bases; J trimming: 3 bases; junction bases outside the gene matches: 4. Looked up from germline, CDR1 is SNHLY and CDR2 is FYNNEI. CDR3 sequence: CASRTSPKETQYF. DNA for the CDR3: TGTGCCAGCAGGACTAGCCCGAAAGAGACCCAGTACTTC.

The chain has TRBV5-1 and TRBJ2-2; 7 bases line up with TRBD1. J lost 4 bases, V lost 0 bases, and 9 bases had no gene match. The CDR3 is made up of 17 amino acids. CDR1 SGHRS and CDR2 YFSETQ come from the germline V gene. The CDR3 sequence: CASSLASEGAGTGELFF. CDR3 nucleotide sequence: TGCGCCAGCAGCTTGGCTAGTGAGGGGGCTGGCACCGGGGAGCTGTTTTTT.

The genes are TRBV19 and TRBJ1-5, with no clear D. The V gene lost 10 bases and the J gene lost 2 bases, with 15 bases spanning the gap. The length of the CDR3 is 14 residues. CDR1 and CDR2 (germline): LNHDA, SQIVND (reference sequence). DNA of the CDR3: TGTGCCACCAGTATAGCAGGTGGCAATCAGCCCCAGCATTTT. Amino acid sequence: CATSIAGGNQPQHF.

This sequence joins TRBV6-6 and TRBJ2-7, with 8 positions matching TRBD1. CDR1 is MNHNY and CDR2 is SVGAGI in the germline V gene (reference sequence). The CDR3 is 15 amino acids. After removal of 4 bases from V and 3 bases from J, the junction contained 8 bases not matched to a gene. The CDR3 spells CASSSPGQAFYEQYF. The CDR3 DNA is TGTGCCAGCAGTTCTCCGGGACAGGCTTTCTACGAGCAGTACTTC.

The V gene is TRBV11-2, the J gene TRBJ2-7; 9 bases fit TRBD1. Germline V lookup: CDR1 SGHAT, CDR2 FQNNGV. The CDR3 totals 14 residues. The V gene end was trimmed by 5 bases and the J gene end by 3 bases; junction bases not matched to a gene: 5. The CDR3 region has the DNA TGTGCCAGCAGCCCACAGACAGGGGGCTACGAGCAGTACTTC. It codes for CASSPQTGGYEQYF.

Worth noting for this clone: A read error is possible here, since a much larger clone lies one base away. Since no conserved phenylalanine or tryptophan closes the CDR3, a read error is the likely cause. The chain employs TRBV5-1 and TRBJ1-2; 9 bases are shared with TRBD1. This CDR3 comprises 13 residues. The germline V gene has CDR1 SGHRS and CDR2 YFSETQ. The trim removed 3 bases at V and 8 bases at J, leaving 5 bases unmatched. The CDR3 spells CASSWATGGGYTL. The CDR3 DNA sequence: TGCGCCAGCAGCTGGGCGACAGGGGGAGGCTACACCCTC.

A single count supports this clone. The genes are TRBV6-1 and TRBJ2-2; TRBD1 is a possible D gene (6 bases). The CDR3 runs 14 residues. Trimming removed 7 bases at V and 4 bases at J, with 13 bases between. CDR1 is MNHNS and CDR2 is SASEGT in the germline V gene. The CDR3 sequence is CASTEGGGTGELFF. Written as DNA, the CDR3 is TGTGCCAGCACCGAAGGGGGTGGCACCGGGGAGCTGTTTTTT.

CDR3 protein: CASRGQTADTQYF. The CDR3 DNA reads TGTGCCAGCAGGGGACAAACTGCAGATACGCAGTATTTT. This chain uses TRBV2 with TRBJ2-3; perhaps TRBD1 as D (6 bases). Germline values: CDR1 SNHLY, CDR2 FYNNEI. Trimming took 6 bases from V and 4 from J, leaving 11 bases between them. This CDR3 is 13 amino acids long.

In the case of this clone: In the same sample, other DNA sequences code for this CDR3. The chain links TRBV25-1 to TRBJ2-6, with D tentatively TRBD1 or TRBD2 (5 bases each). Germline-derived CDR1 and CDR2 are MGHDK and SYGVNS. This CDR3 contains 16 residues. Trimming shortened V by 2 bases and J by 4 bases, and 12 bases separated the two germline ends. The CDR3 DNA reads TGTGCCAGCAGTGAAAGCCCAGGGACCGGGGCCAACGTCCTGACTTTC. It encodes CASSESPGTGANVLTF.

This clone was seen a few times. The V and J genes are TRBV6-5 and TRBJ1-6; D is undetermined. The CDR3 has 14 residues. V lost 8 bases and J 3 bases, leaving 11 bases between the germline ends. Germline lookup yields CDR1 MNHEY and CDR2 SVGAGI. CDR3 nucleotides: TGTGCCAGCGCCCGACCGAACTATAATTCACCCCTCCACTTT. It translates to CASARPNYNSPLHF.

V is TRBV30 and J is TRBJ1-4; D is unclear. Germline V gene lookup returns CDR1 GTSNPN and CDR2 SVGIG (reference sequence). The CDR3 is made up of 13 amino acids. The V and J ends lost 2 bases and 6 bases respectively, with 10 bases between them. DNA of the CDR3: TGTGCCTGGAGTCCCGACACCTATGAAAAACTGTTTTTT. This translates into CAWSPDTYEKLFF. The full variable domain, completed using reference TRBV30 and TRBJ1-4, is SQTIHQWPATLVQPVGSPLSLECTVEGTSNPNLYWYRQAAGRGLQLLFYSVGIGQISSEVPQNLSASRPQDRQFILSSKKLLLSDSGFYLCAWSPDTYEKLFFGSGTQLSVL.

The rearrangement joins TRBV29-1 to TRBJ2-2; D perhaps matches TRBD1 (6 bases). CDR3 length: 14 residues. Trimming stripped 4 bases from V and 5 bases from J, with 14 bases between. Germline V lookup: CDR1 SQVTM, CDR2 ANQGSEA. Here the CDR3 reads CSVGRTDRTGELFF. The CDR3 DNA sequence: TGCAGCGTTGGAAGGACAGATCGAACCGGGGAGCTGTTTTTT.

This chain joins TRBV5-6 and TRBJ1-2; D might be TRBD1 (5 bases). The V end lost 4 bases, the J end lost 4 bases, and 11 bases lay between the germline ends. The CDR3 is 13 residues long. Germline V lookup: CDR1 SGHDT, CDR2 YYEEEE. Here the CDR3 DNA reads TGTGCCAGCAGCACCGGGGCTCTCTATGGCTACACCTTC. Encoded protein: CASSTGALYGYTF. Complete variable domain (other parts from reference TRBV5-6 and TRBJ1-2): DAGVTQSPTHLIKTRGQQVTLRCSPKSGHDTVSWYQQALGQGPQFIFQYYEEEERQRGNFPDRFSGHQFPNYSSELNVNALLLGDSALYLCASSTGALYGYTFGSGTRLTVV.

The V gene is TRBV23-1, the J gene TRBJ1-6; 12 bases agree with TRBD1. TRBV23-1 is marked as an open reading frame, function uncertain. The ends lost 3 bases at V and 0 bases at J; junction bases unmatched: 15. This CDR3 comprises 22 residues. Here the CDR3 reads CASSQDRDRGLSPSSYNSPLHF. The DNA of the CDR3 is TGCGCCAGCAGTCAGGACCGGGACAGGGGGCTTTCCCCGAGCTCCTATAATTCACCCCTCCACTTT.

V and J are TRBV18 and TRBJ1-3; D unclear. This CDR3 has 14 residues. Germline V gene data show CDR1 as KGHSH and CDR2 as LQKENI. V was trimmed by 1 base and J by 0 bases, leaving 4 bases between them. CDR3 nucleotides: TGTGCCAGCTCACCACAGAGCTCTGGAAACACCATATATTTT. Its protein product is CASSPQSSGNTIYF.

The genes are TRBV6-1 and TRBJ2-5; D assignment may be TRBD1 or TRBD2 (5 bases each). The DNA matches TRBJ2-7 better at its end, which makes the J call doubtful. The CDR3 has 15 residues. Germline-derived CDR1 and CDR2 are MNHNS and SASEGT. In DNA, the CDR3 is TGTGCCAGCAGTGAAAGGGGCGGGCGATACTACGAGCAGTACTTC. It translates to CASSERGGRYYEQYF.

In its sample, this clone was seen once. The rearrangement links TRBV5-1 to TRBJ1-2; TRBD1 aligns across 7 bases. With 4 bases clipped from V and 7 bases from J, the junction kept 13 bases outside the gene matches. The CDR3 is 15 amino acids. Germline lookup yields CDR1 SGHRS and CDR2 YFSETQ. CDR3 sequence reads: CASSPQGGESAGYTF. The CDR3 nucleotides are TGCGCCAGCAGCCCCCAGGGGGGCGAATCGGCTGGCTACACCTTC. Complete variable domain (other parts from reference TRBV5-1 and TRBJ1-2): KAGVTQTPRYLIKTRGQQVTLSCSPISGHRSVSWYQQTPGQGLQFLFEYFSETQRNKGNFPGRFSGRQFSNSRSEMNVSTLELGDSALYLCASSPQGGESAGYTFGSGTRLTVV.

This clone has only a few counts. One junction end disagrees with the germline gene, perhaps due to a read error. The sample contains more than one DNA sequence encoding this CDR3. This chain connects TRBV7-9 to TRBJ2-3; D unresolved. CDR3 length: 14 residues. The V gene's germline CDR1 is SEHNR and CDR2 FQNEAQ (reference sequence). Written as DNA, the CDR3 is TGCGCCAGCAGCCAAGGACCAGGCACAGATACGCAGTATTTT. This encodes CASSQGPGTDTQYF.

The chain links TRBV19 to TRBJ2-1; D might be TRBD1 (5 bases). In germline, CDR1 is LNHDA, CDR2 SQIVND (reference sequence). The CDR3 sequence is 16 residues long. V lost 3 bases to trimming and J lost 4 bases, with 16 bases between them. The CDR3 DNA reads as TGTGCCAGTAGTATGGCCCGAGACAGCTATTACAATGAGCAGTTCTTC. This translates into CASSMARDSYYNEQFF.

The chain uses TRBV4-1 and TRBJ1-1; 8 nucleotides line up with TRBD1. The CDR3 consists of 15 residues. Germline V gene lookup returns CDR1 MGHRA and CDR2 YSYEKL. V shed 4 bases and J 3 bases; nucleotides not matched to a gene: 7. The CDR3 bases are TGCGCCAGCAGCCGTTTGGACAGGGCTGACACTGAAGCTTTCTTT. Translation gives CASSRLDRADTEAFF.

J is TRBJ1-2 and V is TRBV9; TRBD1 agrees at 7 bases. Germline assignment: CDR1 SGDLS and CDR2 YYNGEE. The trim removed 0 bases at V and 8 bases at J, leaving 16 bases unmatched. This CDR3 contains 17 residues. The CDR3 region is CASSVVLPTGYDTGYTF. In DNA, the CDR3 is TGTGCCAGCAGCGTAGTCTTACCGACAGGGTACGACACAGGCTACACCTTC.

The J gene is TRBJ1-1, the V gene TRBV7-2, with D perhaps matching TRBD1 (6 bases). The CDR3 runs 17 residues. Germline CDR1 and CDR2: SGHTA and FQGNSA. V was clipped by 5 bases and J by 3 bases, with 22 bases between them. CDR3 residues: CASSRTDSLPWDTEAFF. The CDR3, as DNA: TGTGCCAGCAGCCGAACGGACAGCTTACCTTGGGACACTGAAGCTTTCTTT.

The chain is built from TRBV18 and TRBJ2-1; no reliable D call. In germline, CDR1 is KGHSH, CDR2 LQKENI. The CDR3 extends over 14 amino acids. Trimming pared 3 bases from V and 8 bases from J, leaving 14 bases between. Written as DNA, the CDR3 is TGTGCCAGCTCACCGGAGCAGGACGGCCATGAGCAGTTCTTC. It is translated as CASSPEQDGHEQFF.

In DNA, the CDR3 is TGTGCCAGCAGTGAGAAGCCAGAGACTCAAAAACTGTTTTTT. This sequence encodes CASSEKPETQKLFF. The chain links TRBV6-1 to TRBJ1-4, with D unclear. V lost 3 bases to trimming and J lost 9 bases, with 14 bases between them. The CDR3 is made up of 14 amino acids. Germline CDR1 and CDR2: MNHNS and SASEGT.

The chain uses TRBV29-1 and TRBJ1-2; D is unclear. CDR3 size: 13 residues. V gave up 7 bases and J gave up 2 bases, with 14 bases separating them. Germline V CDR1 and CDR2: SQVTM, ANQGSEA. The CDR3 spells CSAYSTENYGYTF. The CDR3 nucleotides read TGCAGCGCCTACTCGACGGAGAACTATGGCTACACCTTC. The complete variable domain, with remaining parts taken from reference TRBV29-1 and TRBJ1-2, reads SAVISQKPSRDICQRGTSLTIQCQVDSQVTMMFWYRQQPGQSLTLIATANQGSEATYESGFVIDKFPISRPNLTFSTLTVSNMSPEDSSIYLCSAYSTENYGYTFGSGTRLTVV.

The CDR3 protein is CASCREGVYYEQYF. The CDR3 nucleotides are TGTGCCAGCTGCCGGGAAGGGGTTTACTACGAGCAGTACTTC. The chain employs TRBV6-1 and TRBJ2-7; D possibly matches TRBD1 or TRBD2 (5 bases each). V lost 8 bases and J 3 bases, leaving 17 bases between the germline ends. Germline loops: CDR1 MNHNS, CDR2 SASEGT. The CDR3 extends over 14 amino acids.